Following are 24 T cell receptor beta chains from one sample sequenced in a study of cytomegalovirus exposure and HLA in healthy donors. Generated by immunoSEQ multiplex PCR, the TCRdb table keeps only in-frame clones and is missing some. The top ten clones hold 2.9% of a sample with about 200,000 clones, approximately 86% of them seen once. The sequencing sample was made of PBMCs. These receptors all stem from a woman aged 18-29 years in good health and CMV-seronegative.

The genes are TRBV6-1 and TRBJ2-5; D may be TRBD1 (5 bases). Trimming pared 7 bases from V and 0 bases from J, leaving 9 bases between. CDR1 MNHNS and CDR2 SASEGT come from the germline V gene. There are 13 residues in the CDR3. The CDR3 protein is CASNRMDQETQYF. CDR3 nucleotides: TGTGCCAGCAACAGGATGGACCAAGAGACCCAGTACTTC.

The rearrangement links TRBV5-4 to TRBJ2-7; 10 bases align to TRBD1. With V trimmed by 3 bases and J by 11 bases, 5 bases remained unmatched. The CDR3 covers 12 residues. CDR1 and CDR2 (germline): SGHNT, YYREEE (reference sequence). The CDR3 region is CASSWGQGRKYF. Written as DNA, the CDR3 is TGTGCCAGCAGCTGGGGACAGGGGAGGAAGTACTTC. Combining the CDR3 with reference TRBV5-4 and TRBJ2-7 gives the whole variable domain ETGVTQSPTHLIKTRGQQVTLRCSSQSGHNTVSWYQQALGQGPQFIFQYYREEENGRGNFPPRFSGLQFPNYSSELNVNALELDDSALYLCASSWGQGRKYFGPGTRLTVT.

The chain employs TRBV7-9 and TRBJ1-1, with TRBD1 matching 7 bases. The trim removed 2 bases at V and 4 bases at J, leaving 7 bases unmatched. Germline CDR1 reads SEHNR; CDR2 reads FQNEAQ (reference sequence). The CDR3 extends over 15 amino acids. CDR3: CASSLLQGVSTEAFF. CDR3 sequence (DNA): TGTGCCAGCAGCTTATTGCAGGGGGTGAGCACTGAAGCTTTCTTT.

V usage is TRBV6-5 and J usage is TRBJ2-3; 7 bases fit TRBD2. J gave up 0 bases and V 6 bases, and 6 bases lay outside the gene matches. This CDR3 is built from 15 residues. The germline CDR1 and CDR2 sequences are MNHEY and SVGAGI. The CDR3 reads CASRRSGTSTDTQYF. For the CDR3, the DNA is TGTGCCAGCAGGAGGAGCGGGACTAGCACAGATACGCAGTATTTT.

The chain combines TRBV10-1 with TRBJ2-1, with 9 nucleotides matching TRBD1. Germline CDR1 WNHNN, CDR2 SYGVQD (reference sequence). The CDR3 sequence is 14 residues long. Trimming at V came to 4 bases and at J to 2 bases, leaving 0 bases not matched to a gene. In DNA, the CDR3 is TGCGCCAGCAGTGGGGACAGGGCCTACAATGAGCAGTTCTTC. It translates to CASSGDRAYNEQFF.

The chain carries TRBV27 and TRBJ2-7, with 12 bases identical to TRBD2. The ends lost 6 bases at V and 3 bases at J; junction bases unmatched: 6. Germline assignment: CDR1 MNHEY and CDR2 SMNVEV (reference sequence). The CDR3 has 15 residues. CDR3 bases: TGTGCCAGCAGGCCGACTAGCGGGAGTAGCTACGAGCAGTACTTC. Translation gives CASRPTSGSSYEQYF.

The chain links TRBV7-2 to TRBJ2-1, with D perhaps TRBD2 (6 bases). V was cut by 8 bases and J by 2 bases, with 16 bases left in between. Germline V gives CDR1 SGHTA, CDR2 FQGNSA. CDR3 length: 15 residues. CDR3 sequence (DNA): TGTGCCAGCGAATCGGGGGAGTCGGCCTACAATGAGCAGTTCTTC. Residues: CASESGESAYNEQFF.

The V gene is TRBV7-2, the J gene TRBJ2-1, with 10 bases identical to TRBD2. Germline V CDR1 and CDR2: SGHTA, FQGNSA. This CDR3 region has 17 residues. The ends lost 2 bases at V and 5 bases at J; junction bases unmatched: 9. Here the CDR3 DNA reads TGTGCCAGCAGCTTAAGAGCGGGAGGGTCCTCTCACAATGAGCAGTTCTTC. Translating gives CASSLRAGGSSHNEQFF.

The chain joins TRBV10-3 to TRBJ1-1; 8 bases map to TRBD1. CDR1 and CDR2 from the germline V gene are ENHRY and SYGVKD. The CDR3 sequence is 14 residues long. The V segment lost 3 bases and the J segment 4 bases; nucleotides outside the gene matches: 4. This CDR3 is CAISDRGLGTEAFF. For the CDR3, the DNA is TGTGCCATCAGTGACAGGGGGCTGGGCACTGAAGCTTTCTTT.

J is TRBJ2-5 and V is TRBV9, with TRBD2 matching over 7 bases. Germline loops: CDR1 SGDLS, CDR2 YYNGEE. This CDR3 region has 17 residues. J lost 2 bases, V lost 0 bases, and 10 bases had no gene match. The CDR3 bases are TGTGCCAGCAGCGTAGCGACGAGCGGGGTGATACAAGAGACCCAGTACTTC. Translating it yields CASSVATSGVIQETQYF. Supplemented by reference TRBV9 and TRBJ2-5, the full variable domain reads DSGVTQTPKHLITATGQRVTLRCSPRSGDLSVYWYQQSLDQGLQFLIQYYNGEERAKGNILERFSAQQFPDLHSELNLSSLELGDSALYFCASSVATSGVIQETQYFGPGTRLLVL.

CDR3 residues: CASSSLTGANIQYF. The CDR3 nucleotides read TGTGCCAGCAGCTCATTGACAGGGGCCAACATTCAGTACTTC. The J gene is TRBJ2-4, the V gene TRBV7-2; 8 bases map to TRBD1. Trimming removed 4 bases from V and 7 bases from J; junction bases left unmatched: 6. The germline V gene encodes CDR1 SGHTA and CDR2 FQGNSA. The CDR3 covers 14 residues.

This rearrangement joins TRBV11-2 to TRBJ1-1, with D unresolved. This CDR3 is built from 15 residues. Trimming stripped 0 bases from V and 0 bases from J, with 8 bases between. Germline V gives CDR1 SGHAT, CDR2 FQNNGV. The CDR3 spells CASSLDNRMNTEAFF. The CDR3 DNA is TGTGCCAGCAGCTTAGATAACAGAATGAACACTGAAGCTTTCTTT.

The V and J genes are TRBV27 and TRBJ1-1, with D possibly TRBD1 on 5 matching bases. CDR3 length equals 13 residues. Trimming stripped 5 bases from V and 0 bases from J, with 7 bases between. Germline V gene sequence: CDR1 MNHEY, CDR2 SMNVEV (reference sequence). CDR3: CASSTGLNTEAFF. DNA for the CDR3: TGTGCCAGCAGTACAGGCTTGAACACTGAAGCTTTCTTT.

About this clone itself: One junction end does not reproduce the germline sequence, and a read error may be involved. The chain joins TRBV7-7 to TRBJ2-7, with 8 bases lining up with TRBD2. This CDR3 is 15 amino acids long. The germline gives CDR1 SSHAT, CDR2 FNYEAQ (reference sequence). The CDR3 sequence: CASSPDSGGAYEQYF. DNA of the CDR3: TGTGCTAGCAGCCCCGACTCGGGGGGGGCCTACGAGCAGTACTTC.

V is TRBV5-1 and J is TRBJ1-4; 8 positions agree with TRBD1. The V and J ends lost 4 bases and 7 bases, in that order; junction bases with no gene match: 6. This CDR3 comprises 14 residues. CDR1 SGHRS and CDR2 YFSETQ come from the germline V gene. Here the CDR3 reads CASSHGTGVEKLFF. The CDR3 DNA reads as TGCGCCAGCAGCCACGGGACAGGCGTTGAAAAACTGTTTTTT.

The J gene is TRBJ2-7, the V gene TRBV19; no clear D gene. V was clipped by 1 base and J by 3 bases, with 19 bases between them. The CDR3 covers 17 residues. CDR1 LNHDA and CDR2 SQIVND come from the germline V gene (reference sequence). CDR3 DNA sequence: TGTGCCAGTAGTATAGTTTTAGTCACCTCGTCGCGCTACGAGCAGTACTTC. Protein sequence: CASSIVLVTSSRYEQYF.

The chain uses TRBV27 and TRBJ1-1; D unclear. CDR1 is MNHEY, CDR2 SMNVEV, per germline (reference sequence). The CDR3 is 15 amino acids. V dropped 6 bases and J dropped 5 bases, with 19 bases sitting between them. The CDR3 protein is CASRDQQTTWTEAFF. CDR3 nucleotide sequence: TGTGCCAGCAGGGATCAACAGACAACGTGGACTGAAGCTTTCTTT.

This sequence joins TRBV28 and TRBJ1-2; TRBD1 might be the D (5 bases). Germline V gene sequence: CDR1 MDHEN, CDR2 SYDVKM. The CDR3 has 15 amino acids. Trimming left V 1 base short and J 2 bases short, with 11 bases between. CDR3 region: CASSLYRTANYGYTF. In DNA form, the CDR3 reads TGTGCCAGCAGTTTATACAGGACGGCAAACTATGGCTACACCTTC.

This rearrangement joins TRBV25-1 to TRBJ2-4, with D perhaps TRBD2 (6 bases). Germline V CDR1 and CDR2: MGHDK, SYGVNS. The CDR3 loop spans 15 amino acids. Between the trimmed V and J ends, which lost 6 bases and 7 bases, there was a span of 19 bases. CDR3 coding DNA: TGTGCCAGCAGCGCCCGGGGGTCTCCCCTTAACATTCAGTACTTC. It specifies CASSARGSPLNIQYF. The full variable domain, in which reference TRBV25-1 and TRBJ2-4 provide the parts outside the CDR3, is EADIYQTPRYLVIGTGKKITLECSQTMGHDKMYWYQQDPGMELHLIHYSYGVNSTEKGDLSSESTVSRIRTEHFPLTLESARPSHTSQYLCASSARGSPLNIQYFGAGTRLSVL.

The table lists this clone with a few counts. The chain links TRBV28 to TRBJ1-2, with no clear D. Germline lookup yields CDR1 MDHEN and CDR2 SYDVKM. The CDR3 is made up of 17 amino acids. The ends were cut back, 5 bases at V and 4 bases at J, with 23 bases in the middle. CDR3 nucleotides: TGTGCCAGCAGTCCCCCAAAATCGCGCCCGAATCTCTATGGCTACACCTTC. It yields the protein CASSPPKSRPNLYGYTF.

The chain couples TRBV28 to TRBJ1-2; D is possibly TRBD1 (6 bases). The V gene lost 4 bases and the J gene lost 5 bases, with 8 bases spanning the gap. The CDR3 has 12 amino acids. Per the germline V gene, CDR1 is MDHEN and CDR2 is SYDVKM. CDR3 DNA: TGTGCCAGCAGTTCGCAGGGGTATGGCTACACCTTC. Protein: CASSSQGYGYTF.

The rearrangement joins TRBV6-5 to TRBJ1-5; the D gene is possibly TRBD1 (5 bases). The CDR3 is 14 residues long. Trimming shortened V by 6 bases and J by 1 base, and 10 bases separated the two germline ends. Germline V CDR1 and CDR2: MNHEY, SVGAGI. The CDR3, as DNA: TGTGCCAGCAGGGAGGGACCGAGCAATCAGCCCCAGCATTTT. It encodes CASREGPSNQPQHF.

The chain has TRBV10-3 and TRBJ1-1; D possibly corresponds to TRBD1 (6 bases). V was trimmed by 10 bases and J by 4 bases, leaving 19 bases between them. Germline values: CDR1 ENHRY, CDR2 SYGVKD. CDR3 length: 14 amino acids. The CDR3 protein is CATGNTQGPTEAFF. The CDR3 nucleotides read TGTGCCACTGGCAATACTCAGGGGCCCACTGAAGCTTTCTTT.

The chain has TRBV13 and TRBJ2-5; 14 bases fit TRBD2. Germline trimming cut 5 bases from V and 1 base from J; bases unmatched to any gene: 6. This CDR3 has 17 residues. In germline, CDR1 is PRHDT, CDR2 FYEKMQ (reference sequence). The CDR3 region is CASSAGLAGASQETQYF. The CDR3 DNA follows: TGTGCCAGCAGCGCGGGACTAGCGGGAGCCTCCCAAGAGACCCAGTACTTC. The whole variable domain, remainder taken from reference TRBV13 and TRBJ2-5, is AAGVIQSPRHLIKEKRETATLKCYPIPRHDTVYWYQQGPGQDPQFLISFYEKMQSDKGSIPDRFSAQQFSDYHSELNMSSLELGDSALYFCASSAGLAGASQETQYFGPGTRLLVL.